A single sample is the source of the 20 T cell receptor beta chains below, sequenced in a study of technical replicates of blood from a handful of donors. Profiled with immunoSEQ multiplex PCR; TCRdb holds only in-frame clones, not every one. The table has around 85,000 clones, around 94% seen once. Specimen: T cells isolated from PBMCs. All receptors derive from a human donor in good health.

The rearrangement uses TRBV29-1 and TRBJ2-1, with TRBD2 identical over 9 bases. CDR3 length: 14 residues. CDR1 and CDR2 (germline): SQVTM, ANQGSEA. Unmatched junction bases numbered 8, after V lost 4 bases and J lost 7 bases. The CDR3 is CSVAEAGGRNEQFF. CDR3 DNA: TGCAGCGTTGCGGAGGCGGGAGGGAGAAATGAGCAGTTCTTC.

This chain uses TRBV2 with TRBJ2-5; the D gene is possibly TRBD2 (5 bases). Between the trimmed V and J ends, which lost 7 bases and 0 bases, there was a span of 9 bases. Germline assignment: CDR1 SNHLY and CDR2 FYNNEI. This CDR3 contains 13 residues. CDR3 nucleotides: TGTGCCAGCAATGTGAGGGACCAAGAGACCCAGTACTTC. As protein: CASNVRDQETQYF. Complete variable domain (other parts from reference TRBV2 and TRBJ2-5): EPEVTQTPSHQVTQMGQEVILRCVPISNHLYFYWYRQILGQKVEFLVSFYNNEISEKSEIFDDQFSVERPDGSNFTLKIRSTKLEDSAMYFCASNVRDQETQYFGPGTRLLVL.

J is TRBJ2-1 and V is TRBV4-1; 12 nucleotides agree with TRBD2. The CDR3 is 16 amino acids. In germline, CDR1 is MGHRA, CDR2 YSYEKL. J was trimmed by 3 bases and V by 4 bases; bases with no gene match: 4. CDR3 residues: CASSLKTSGGYNEQFF. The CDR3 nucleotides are TGCGCCAGCAGCCTGAAGACTAGCGGGGGCTACAATGAGCAGTTCTTC.

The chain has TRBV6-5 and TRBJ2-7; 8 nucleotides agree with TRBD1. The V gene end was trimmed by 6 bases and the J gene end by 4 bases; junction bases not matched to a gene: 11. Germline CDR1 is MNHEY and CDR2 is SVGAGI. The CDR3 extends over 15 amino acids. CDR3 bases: TGTGCCAGCAGGTCCCCCGGGACAGGACCGTACGAGCAGTACTTC. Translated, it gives CASRSPGTGPYEQYF.

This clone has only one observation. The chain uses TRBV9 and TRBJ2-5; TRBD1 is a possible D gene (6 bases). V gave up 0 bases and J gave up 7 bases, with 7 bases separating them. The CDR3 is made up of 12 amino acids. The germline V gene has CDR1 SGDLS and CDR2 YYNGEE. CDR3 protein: CASSVEGGTQYF. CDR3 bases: TGTGCCAGCAGCGTAGAAGGGGGGACCCAGTACTTC. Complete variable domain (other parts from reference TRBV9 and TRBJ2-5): DSGVTQTPKHLITATGQRVTLRCSPRSGDLSVYWYQQSLDQGLQFLIQYYNGEERAKGNILERFSAQQFPDLHSELNLSSLELGDSALYFCASSVEGGTQYFGPGTRLLVL.

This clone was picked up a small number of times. CDR3 DNA: TGTGCCAGCAGCCAAGAAGGGAAGGGCAGGGATCCAACCGGGGAGCTGTTTTTT. Protein sequence: CASSQEGKGRDPTGELFF. This sequence joins TRBV4-2 and TRBJ2-2; D possibly corresponds to TRBD1 (5 bases). CDR1 and CDR2 from the germline V gene are LGHNA and YNFKEQ. V lost 0 bases and J lost 5, with 19 bases in between. The CDR3 is made up of 18 amino acids.

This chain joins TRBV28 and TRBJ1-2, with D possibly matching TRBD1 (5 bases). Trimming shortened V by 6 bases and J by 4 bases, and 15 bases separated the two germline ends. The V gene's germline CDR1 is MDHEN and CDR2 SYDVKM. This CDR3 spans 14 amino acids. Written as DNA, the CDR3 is TGTGCCAGCAGCCCCCAGGGCTCGGGCTATGGCTACACCTTC. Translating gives CASSPQGSGYGYTF.

The CDR3 protein is CASSLEAASLYNEQFF. The DNA for the CDR3 is TGTGCCAGCAGCTTAGAGGCAGCTAGCCTTTACAATGAGCAGTTCTTC. The chain combines TRBV11-3 with TRBJ2-1; TRBD2 might be the D (5 bases). This CDR3 is 16 amino acids long. Trimming removed 0 bases at V and 4 bases at J, with 13 bases between. Germline V gene data show CDR1 as SGHNT and CDR2 as YENEEA.

CDR3 nucleotides: TGTGCCAGCAGCGCGAAGACAGGGTTCGGAACTGAAGCTTTCTTT. Translated, it gives CASSAKTGFGTEAFF. This chain joins TRBV6-1 and TRBJ1-1; 7 bases agree with TRBD1. Trimming cost V 6 bases and J 5 bases; bases outside gene matches: 12. The CDR3 is 15 residues long. Germline V CDR1 and CDR2: MNHNS, SASEGT.

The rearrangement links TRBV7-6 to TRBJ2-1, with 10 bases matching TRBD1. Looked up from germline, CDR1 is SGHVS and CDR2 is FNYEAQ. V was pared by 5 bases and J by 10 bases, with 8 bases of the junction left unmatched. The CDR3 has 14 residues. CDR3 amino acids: CASSPRTGGGEQFF. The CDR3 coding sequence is TGTGCCAGCAGCCCCCGGACAGGGGGTGGAGAGCAGTTCTTC.

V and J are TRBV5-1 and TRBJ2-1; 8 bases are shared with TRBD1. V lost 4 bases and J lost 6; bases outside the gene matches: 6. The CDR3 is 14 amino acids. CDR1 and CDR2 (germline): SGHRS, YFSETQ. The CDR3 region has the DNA TGCGCCAGCAGCCCCGGACAGGGTCCCAATGAGCAGTTCTTC. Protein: CASSPGQGPNEQFF.

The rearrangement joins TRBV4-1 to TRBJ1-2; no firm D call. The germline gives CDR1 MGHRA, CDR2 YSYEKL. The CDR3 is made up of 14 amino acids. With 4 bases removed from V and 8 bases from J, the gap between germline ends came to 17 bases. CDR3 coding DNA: TGCGCCAGCAGCCGCCCAACCACACGGCGGGGCTACACCTTC. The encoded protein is CASSRPTTRRGYTF.

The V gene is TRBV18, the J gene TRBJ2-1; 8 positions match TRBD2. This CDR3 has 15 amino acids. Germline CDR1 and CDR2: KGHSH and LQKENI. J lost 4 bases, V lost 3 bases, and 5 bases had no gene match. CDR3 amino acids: CASSPFSGTYNEQFF. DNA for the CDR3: TGTGCCAGCTCACCCTTTAGCGGGACATACAATGAGCAGTTCTTC.

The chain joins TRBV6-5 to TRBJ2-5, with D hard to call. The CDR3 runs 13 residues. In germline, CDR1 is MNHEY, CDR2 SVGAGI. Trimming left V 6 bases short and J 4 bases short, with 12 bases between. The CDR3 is CASSFRVTETQYF. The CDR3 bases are TGTGCCAGCAGCTTCCGGGTGACAGAGACCCAGTACTTC.

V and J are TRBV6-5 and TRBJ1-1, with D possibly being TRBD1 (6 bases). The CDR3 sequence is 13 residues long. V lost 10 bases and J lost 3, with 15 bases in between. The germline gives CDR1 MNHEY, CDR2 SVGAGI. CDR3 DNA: TGTGCCACTCTGCCAGGGGTCGACACTGAAGCTTTCTTT. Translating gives CATLPGVDTEAFF.

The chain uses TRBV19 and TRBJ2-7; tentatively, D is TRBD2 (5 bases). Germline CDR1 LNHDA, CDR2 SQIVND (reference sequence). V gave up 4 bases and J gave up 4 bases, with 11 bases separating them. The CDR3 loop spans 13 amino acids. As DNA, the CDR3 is TGTGCCAGTAGTACGCAGTCGGGATACGAGCAGTACTTC. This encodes CASSTQSGYEQYF. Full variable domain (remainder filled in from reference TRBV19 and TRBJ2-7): DGGITQSPKYLFRKEGQNVTLSCEQNLNHDAMYWYRQDPGQGLRLIYYSQIVNDFQKGDIAEGYSVSREKKESFPLTVTSAQKNPTAFYLCASSTQSGYEQYFGPGTRLTVT.

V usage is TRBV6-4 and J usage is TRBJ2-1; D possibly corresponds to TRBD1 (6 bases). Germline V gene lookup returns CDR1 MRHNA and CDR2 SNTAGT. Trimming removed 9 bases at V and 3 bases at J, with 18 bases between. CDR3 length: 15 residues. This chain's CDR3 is CASNPGDAGYNEQFF. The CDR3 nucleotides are TGTGCCAGTAATCCAGGGGATGCGGGCTACAATGAGCAGTTCTTC.

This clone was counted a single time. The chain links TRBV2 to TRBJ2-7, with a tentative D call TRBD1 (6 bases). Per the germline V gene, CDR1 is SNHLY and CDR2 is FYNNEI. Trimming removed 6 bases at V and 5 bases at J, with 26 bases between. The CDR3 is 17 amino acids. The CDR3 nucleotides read TGTGCCAGCAGAGCCCGGACAGAAGTTTCAGGTTATCACGAGCAGTACTTC. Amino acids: CASRARTEVSGYHEQYF.

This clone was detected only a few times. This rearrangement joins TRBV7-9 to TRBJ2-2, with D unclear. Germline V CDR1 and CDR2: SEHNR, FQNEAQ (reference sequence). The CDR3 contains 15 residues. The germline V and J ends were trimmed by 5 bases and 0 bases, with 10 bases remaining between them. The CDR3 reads CASSHPSANTGELFF. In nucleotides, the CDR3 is TGTGCCAGCAGCCACCCCTCAGCGAACACCGGGGAGCTGTTTTTT.

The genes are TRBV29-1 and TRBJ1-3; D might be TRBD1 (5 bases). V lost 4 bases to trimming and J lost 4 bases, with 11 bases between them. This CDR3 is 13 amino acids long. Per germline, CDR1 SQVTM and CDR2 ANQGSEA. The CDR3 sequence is CSVVSGYGNTIYF. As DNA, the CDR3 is TGCAGCGTTGTGTCAGGGTACGGAAACACCATATATTTT. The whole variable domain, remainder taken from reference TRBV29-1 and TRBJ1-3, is SAVISQKPSRDICQRGTSLTIQCQVDSQVTMMFWYRQQPGQSLTLIATANQGSEATYESGFVIDKFPISRPNLTFSTLTVSNMSPEDSSIYLCSVVSGYGNTIYFGEGSWLTVV.